This section outlines one TCR beta chain sequence together with its context. These data belong to a study of blood T cell repertoires in COVID-19. Across the whole study: The origin of the acute and convalescent COVID-19 samples was the United States, Italy and Spain. From T cells, B-cell-depleted T cells, or PBMCs came the material, which was cDNA or gDNA.

In the study's own analysis: Estimation of nucleated cell counts relied on the amplification of reference gene primers. The repertoire was sequenced with immunoSEQ multiplex PCR; TCRdb's copy has only in-frame clones and lacks some. The D gene and trimming were derived from the DNA, and the V and J assignments and clone size from that table. The sample has roughly 280,000 clones, roughly 80% seen once. Germline V gene lookup returns CDR1 LNHDA and CDR2 SQIVND (reference sequence). V gave up 9 bases and J gave up 5 bases; unmatched junction bases: 4. The CDR3 extends over 14 amino acids. The specimen sequenced was peripheral blood. The clonotype comes from a man aged 55 to 69 who had recovered from COVID-19. The chain links TRBV19 to TRBJ2-1; TRBD2 agrees at 13 bases. CDR3 sequence: CASGTSGKNNEQFF. CDR3 bases: TGTGCCAGCGGGACTAGCGGGAAAAACAATGAGCAGTTCTTC.